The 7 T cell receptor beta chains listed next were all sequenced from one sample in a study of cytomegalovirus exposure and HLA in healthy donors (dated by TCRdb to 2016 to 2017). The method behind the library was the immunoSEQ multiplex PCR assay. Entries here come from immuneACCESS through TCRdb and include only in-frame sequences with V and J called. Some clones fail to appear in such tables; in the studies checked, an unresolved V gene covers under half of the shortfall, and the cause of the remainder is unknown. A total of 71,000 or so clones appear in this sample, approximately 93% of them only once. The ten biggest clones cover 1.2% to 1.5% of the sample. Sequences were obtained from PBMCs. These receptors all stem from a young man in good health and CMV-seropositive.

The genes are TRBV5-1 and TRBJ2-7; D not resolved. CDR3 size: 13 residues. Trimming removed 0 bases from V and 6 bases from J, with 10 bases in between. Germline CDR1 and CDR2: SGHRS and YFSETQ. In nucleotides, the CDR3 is TGCGCCAGCAGCTTGGGAGAGTTTGGCGAGCAGTACTTC. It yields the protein CASSLGEFGEQYF. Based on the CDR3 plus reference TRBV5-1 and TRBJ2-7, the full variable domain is KAGVTQTPRYLIKTRGQQVTLSCSPISGHRSVSWYQQTPGQGLQFLFEYFSETQRNKGNFPGRFSGRQFSNSRSEMNVSTLELGDSALYLCASSLGEFGEQYFGPGTRLTVT.

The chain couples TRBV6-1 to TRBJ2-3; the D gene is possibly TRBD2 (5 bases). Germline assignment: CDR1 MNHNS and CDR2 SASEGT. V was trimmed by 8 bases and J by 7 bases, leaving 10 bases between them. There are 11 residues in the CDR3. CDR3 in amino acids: CASERPNTQYF. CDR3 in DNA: TGTGCCAGCGAGCGGCCGAATACGCAGTATTTT.

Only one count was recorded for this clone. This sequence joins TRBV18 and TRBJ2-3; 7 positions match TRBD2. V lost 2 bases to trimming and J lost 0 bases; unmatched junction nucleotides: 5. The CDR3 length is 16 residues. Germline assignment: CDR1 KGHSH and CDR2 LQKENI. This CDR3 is CASSPVGGSSTDTQYF. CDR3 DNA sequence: TGTGCCAGCTCACCAGTTGGCGGGAGTAGCACAGATACGCAGTATTTT.

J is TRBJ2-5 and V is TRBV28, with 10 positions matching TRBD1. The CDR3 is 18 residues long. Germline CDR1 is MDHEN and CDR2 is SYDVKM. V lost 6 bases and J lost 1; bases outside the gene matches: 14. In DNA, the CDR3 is TGTGCCAGCAGACCCCTGCTTATCCGGGACAGGGGCCAAGAGACCCAGTACTTC. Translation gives CASRPLLIRDRGQETQYF. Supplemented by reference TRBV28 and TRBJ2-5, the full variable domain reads DVKVTQSSRYLVKRTGEKVFLECVQDMDHENMFWYRQDPGLGLRLIYFSYDVKMKEKGDIPEGYSVSREKKERFSLILESASTNQTSMYLCASRPLLIRDRGQETQYFGPGTRLLVL.

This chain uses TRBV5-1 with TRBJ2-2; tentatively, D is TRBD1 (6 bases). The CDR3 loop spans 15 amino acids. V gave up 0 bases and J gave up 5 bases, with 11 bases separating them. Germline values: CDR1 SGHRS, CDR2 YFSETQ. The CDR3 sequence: CASSLEVTGTGELFF. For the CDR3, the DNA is TGCGCCAGCAGCTTGGAAGTAACAGGGACCGGGGAGCTGTTTTTT.

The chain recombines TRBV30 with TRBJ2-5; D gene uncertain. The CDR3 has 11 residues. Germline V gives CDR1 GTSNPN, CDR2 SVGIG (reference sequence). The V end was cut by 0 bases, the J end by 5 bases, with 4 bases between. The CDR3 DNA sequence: TGTGCCTGGAGTGTACTTGAGACCCAGTACTTC. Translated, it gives CAWSVLETQYF.

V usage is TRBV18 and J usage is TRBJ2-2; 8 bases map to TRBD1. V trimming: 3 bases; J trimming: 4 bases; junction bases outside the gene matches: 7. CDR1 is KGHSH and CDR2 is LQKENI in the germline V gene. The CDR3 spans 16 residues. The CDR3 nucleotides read TGTGCCAGCTCACCCGTCGACAGGGGAGGCACCGGGGAGCTGTTTTTT. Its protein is CASSPVDRGGTGELFF.